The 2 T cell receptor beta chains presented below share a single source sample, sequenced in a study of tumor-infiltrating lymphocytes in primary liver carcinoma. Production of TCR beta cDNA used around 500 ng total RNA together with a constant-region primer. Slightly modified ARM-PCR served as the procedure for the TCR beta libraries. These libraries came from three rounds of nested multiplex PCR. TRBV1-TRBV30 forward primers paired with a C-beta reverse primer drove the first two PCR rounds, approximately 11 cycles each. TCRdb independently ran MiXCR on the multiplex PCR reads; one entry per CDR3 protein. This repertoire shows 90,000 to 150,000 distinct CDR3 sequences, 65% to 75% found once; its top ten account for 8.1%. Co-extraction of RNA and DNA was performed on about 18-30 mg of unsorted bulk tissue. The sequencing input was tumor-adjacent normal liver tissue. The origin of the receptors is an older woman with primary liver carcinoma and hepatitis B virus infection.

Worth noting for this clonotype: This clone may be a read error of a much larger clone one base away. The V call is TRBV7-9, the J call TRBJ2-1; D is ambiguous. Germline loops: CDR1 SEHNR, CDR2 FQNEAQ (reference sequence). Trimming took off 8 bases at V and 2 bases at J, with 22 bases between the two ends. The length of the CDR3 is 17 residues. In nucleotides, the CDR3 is TGTGCCAGCGGCCCAGTAGGCGGCCCCGCCCCCTACAATGAGCAGTTCTTC. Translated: CASGPVGGPAPYNEQFF.

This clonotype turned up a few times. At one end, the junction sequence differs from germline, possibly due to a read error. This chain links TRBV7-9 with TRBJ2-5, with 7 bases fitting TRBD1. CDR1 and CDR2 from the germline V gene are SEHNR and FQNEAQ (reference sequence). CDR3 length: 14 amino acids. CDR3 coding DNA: TGTGCCAGCAGCTCCGGGACAGAGAAAGAGACCCAGAACTTC. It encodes CASSSGTEKETQNF.